This T cell receptor beta chain was captured by sequencing in a study of human T cells and chemical hapten exposure. Points from the study as a whole: Once DPC sensitization occurred, TCRs above 1 in 1000 frequency showed no change.

The time point denotes: patch test 2, 6 weeks after DPC sensitization. Treatment indicated: therapeutic diphenylcyclopropenone sensitization with weekly scalp DPC. On this clonotype: Its matching antigen is unknown.

MiXCR, applied by TCRdb to the RACE reads, yields one record per CDR3 protein. The repertoire includes nearly 55,000 distinct CDR3 sequences, about 10% of them detected once, and over 1.5% sits in the top ten. Trimming removed 1 base at V and 4 bases at J, with 3 bases between. This CDR3 spans 12 amino acids. Germline CDR1 and CDR2: LGHDT and YNNKEL (reference sequence). This specimen was whole blood, taken in connection with sensitization to the hapten diphenylcyclopropenone (DPC). The receptor comes from a woman aged 45 to 65 with alopecia areata. Some clones in this sample may be carry-over from other donors' samples. The rearrangement uses TRBV3-1 and TRBJ2-3; D is uncertain. The CDR3 nucleotides are TGTGCCAGCAGCCAAGCGTCAGATACGCAGTATTTT. As protein: CASSQASDTQYF.